This TCR beta chain stems from a study of glioma-infiltrating T cells. In the study overall: Glioblastomas were WHO grade IV, sampled at first diagnosis; low-grade were grade II. Glioma patients had dexamethasone for six or fewer days before surgery. Blood libraries targeted about 4- to 11-fold coverage of roughly 920,000 T cells. Study outcomes and limitations: Only very few CDR3 sequences appeared in both tissue and blood.

Amplification of TCR alpha and beta CDR3 regions from RNA used iRepertoire nested multiplex PCR. TCRdb re-derived calls from the multiplex PCR reads in MiXCR, one entry per CDR3 protein. This sample has 300,000 to 450,000 distinct CDR3 sequences, with less than 50% found just once. The CDR3 consists of 15 residues. Germline CDR1 is SGHAT and CDR2 is FQDESV (reference sequence). The V end was cut by 0 bases, the J end by 7 bases, with 15 bases between. Concerning this clonotype: Its antigen is not known. The conserved final phenylalanine or tryptophan is absent from the CDR3, which likely points to a read error.

The sequenced material came from glioma tissue, nonneoplastic brain tissue, or PBMCs (not recorded which). The clonotype was recovered from a human donor with low-grade glioma or glioblastoma, undergoing nonglioma brain surgery, or in good health (not recorded which). The gene calls are TRBV11-1 and TRBJ1-1, with D hard to call. The DNA of the CDR3 is TGTGCCAGCAGCTTAGCGCGTAGCAGCCTTAATGAAGCTTTCCTT. It translates to CASSLARSSLNEAFL.